One and the same sample provided the 10 T cell receptor beta chains below, sequenced in a study of metastatic and nonmetastatic thyroid tumors (dated by TCRdb to 2018 to 2021). No treatment had been received by any patient before thyroid surgery. To prepare the library, PCR was applied. Reads for this sample came from an Illumina HiSeq 4000. The public reads were reanalyzed by TCRdb: fastp trimming at Q25, MiXCR alignment, in-frame beta chains only. Across this sample there are around 30,000 clones, with over 20% seen only once. The top ten clonotypes cover approximately 3% of the sample. Input material: tumor tissue. The source of these receptors is a male donor with papillary thyroid cancer or a benign thyroid nodule (not recorded which). Some clones in this sample may be carry-over from other donors' samples.

There are many counts of this clone. This rearrangement joins TRBV19 to TRBJ2-3; 9 bases line up with TRBD2. Germline CDR1 is LNHDA and CDR2 is SQIVND (reference sequence). V shed 3 bases, J shed 0 bases, and the junction held 10 bases outside the gene matches. The CDR3 totals 18 residues. In DNA form, the CDR3 reads TGTGCCAGTAGTATGGATTATAGCGGGAGTAGGAGCACAGATACGCAGTATTTT. It codes for CASSMDYSGSRSTDTQYF. The variable domain in full, with the rest retrieved from reference TRBV19 and TRBJ2-3, is DGGITQSPKYLFRKEGQNVTLSCEQNLNHDAMYWYRQDPGQGLRLIYYSQIVNDFQKGDIAEGYSVSREKKESFPLTVTSAQKNPTAFYLCASSMDYSGSRSTDTQYFGPGTRLTVL.

This clone was detected many times. The genes are TRBV6-2 or TRBV6-3 and TRBJ1-1, with D unresolved. Germline V lookup: CDR1 MNHEY, CDR2 SVGEGT. This CDR3 has 13 residues. V was pared by 7 bases and J by 3 bases, with 12 bases between. The CDR3 region has the DNA TGTGCCAGCACCTGGAGGCGAGACACTGAAGCTTTCTTT. Residues: CASTWRRDTEAFF.

This chain links TRBV6-2 or TRBV6-3 with TRBJ2-3, with 9 positions matching TRBD2. The CDR3 totals 15 residues. The germline V gene encodes CDR1 MNHEY and CDR2 SVGEGT. The junction had 16 bases not matched to a gene; V was cut back by 6 bases and J by 12 bases. Here the CDR3 reads CASRVAGVEFATQYF. CDR3 sequence (DNA): TGTGCCAGCAGGGTAGCGGGAGTAGAGTTTGCTACACAGTATTTT.

This clone qualifies as medium-sized. The V gene is TRBV27, the J gene TRBJ1-1, with TRBD1 as a possible D gene (5 bases). Trimming pared 3 bases from V and 8 bases from J, leaving 13 bases between. This CDR3 region has 13 residues. CDR1 and CDR2 from the germline V gene are MNHEY and SMNVEV (reference sequence). The CDR3 DNA reads as TGTGCCAGCAGTTTCACAGTCGGGGCCGAAGCTTTCTTT. It translates to CASSFTVGAEAFF.

For the CDR3, the DNA is TGCAGTGCTCGCCGGGACAGGGGGCTTTTATATGGCTACACCTTC. Protein product: CSARRDRGLLYGYTF. The chain uses TRBV20-1 and TRBJ1-2; 12 nucleotides line up with TRBD1. The length of the CDR3 is 15 residues. Per germline, CDR1 DFQATT and CDR2 SNEGSKA (reference sequence). The J segment lost 5 bases and the V segment lost 5 bases, leaving 9 bases of the junction unmatched.

This clone was found many times. The rearrangement uses TRBV11-2 and TRBJ1-3, with D possibly being TRBD1 (5 bases). This CDR3 contains 16 residues. The V gene lost 6 bases and the J gene lost 2 bases, with 17 bases spanning the gap. Germline V gene data show CDR1 as SGHAT and CDR2 as FQNNGV. The CDR3 DNA follows: TGTGCCAGCAGGAGTACGACGGGGGTTCCTGGAAACACCATATATTTT. It specifies CASRSTTGVPGNTIYF.

This clone was seen repeatedly, ten times or more. The rearrangement uses TRBV11-1 and TRBJ2-2; the D gene is possibly TRBD2 (6 bases). The V and J ends lost 4 bases and 3 bases respectively, with 15 bases between them. The V gene's germline CDR1 is SGHAT and CDR2 FQDESV (reference sequence). The length of the CDR3 is 16 residues. CDR3 nucleotides: TGTGCCAGCAGCTCATCCCTCCGGGACTACACCGGGGAGCTGTTTTTT. It yields the protein CASSSSLRDYTGELFF.

This clone was seen repeatedly, ten times or more. This chain joins TRBV20-1 and TRBJ1-5, with D possibly being TRBD1 (6 bases). The CDR3 has 13 amino acids. Trimming pared 3 bases from V and 5 bases from J, leaving 11 bases between. CDR1 and CDR2 from the germline V gene are DFQATT and SNEGSKA (reference sequence). Here the CDR3 reads CSARRGGDQPQHF. In DNA form, the CDR3 reads TGCAGTGCTAGGAGGGGGGGGGATCAGCCCCAGCATTTT.

The CDR3 sequence: CASSTTQATTYGYTF. The CDR3 DNA follows: TGCGCCAGCAGCACAACCCAAGCCACTACCTATGGCTACACCTTC. The V call is TRBV5-1, the J call TRBJ1-2; D is uncertain. CDR3 length: 15 amino acids. Trimming took off 4 bases at V and 4 bases at J, with 17 bases between the two ends. The germline V gene encodes CDR1 SGHRS and CDR2 YFSETQ.

This clone was recorded many times. The rearrangement uses TRBV24-1 and TRBJ2-5; D is perhaps TRBD2 (5 bases). Trimming took 6 bases from V and 7 from J, leaving 17 bases between them. The CDR3 covers 14 residues. CDR1 KGHDR and CDR2 SFDVKD come from the germline V gene. The CDR3 reads CATSRSPSGGTQYF. CDR3 nucleotides: TGTGCCACCAGTCGCAGCCCTTCAGGAGGGACCCAGTACTTC.